Below, 6 T cell receptor beta chains from the same sample are listed, as sequenced in a study of blood T cell repertoires in COVID-19. TCRdb's copy holds only in-frame clones and misses some; the assay was immunoSEQ multiplex PCR. In the table there are some 180,000 clones, 65% to 85% of which are singletons. What was sequenced was PBMCs or T cells enriched from blood (not recorded which). All receptors derive from a woman aged 30 to 39 who had been exposed to COVID-19.

V and J are TRBV24-1 and TRBJ2-1, with 8 bases lining up with TRBD1. CDR3 length: 14 residues. The germline V gene encodes CDR1 KGHDR and CDR2 SFDVKD. V lost 9 bases, J lost 3 bases, and 6 bases stayed unmatched. The chain's CDR3 is CATGAGGGYNEQFF. In DNA form, the CDR3 reads TGTGCCACCGGGGCAGGGGGCGGCTACAATGAGCAGTTCTTC.

This chain uses TRBV11-2 with TRBJ2-1, with TRBD1 identical over 11 bases. The CDR3 totals 16 residues. J gave up 3 bases and V 4 bases, and 5 bases lay outside the gene matches. Germline CDR1 reads SGHAT; CDR2 reads FQNNGV. The CDR3 spells CASSSPGTGGYNEQFF. The CDR3 coding sequence is TGTGCCAGCAGCTCCCCCGGGACAGGGGGCTACAATGAGCAGTTCTTC.

The J gene is TRBJ1-2, the V gene TRBV10-3; D unresolved. This CDR3 comprises 13 residues. Trimming removed 5 bases from V and 9 bases from J, with 16 bases in between. The V gene's germline CDR1 is ENHRY and CDR2 SYGVKD. The CDR3 nucleotides are TGTGCCATCAGTCCCGACAAGGTGATGAGCTACACCTTC. Its translation is CAISPDKVMSYTF.

The J gene is TRBJ1-2, the V gene TRBV6-5; TRBD1 agrees at 8 bases. Per the germline V gene, CDR1 is MNHEY and CDR2 is SVGAGI. The CDR3 runs 14 residues. J was trimmed by 6 bases and V by 7 bases; bases with no gene match: 10. CDR3 residues: CASTLLQGADGYTF. CDR3 sequence (DNA): TGTGCCAGCACCCTCCTTCAGGGGGCGGATGGCTACACCTTC.

A single count supports this clone. The genes are TRBV7-2 and TRBJ2-3, with 7 bases matching TRBD2. Trimming at V came to 1 base and at J to 4 bases, leaving 5 bases not matched to a gene. CDR1 and CDR2 (germline): SGHTA, FQGNSA. The CDR3 is 15 amino acids. This chain's CDR3 is CASSLGRELSDTQYF. CDR3 sequence (DNA): TGTGCCAGCAGCTTAGGGCGGGAGCTTTCAGATACGCAGTATTTT.

The table lists this clone with a count of one. The chain links TRBV11-2 to TRBJ2-1; 10 bases agree with TRBD2. V shed 3 bases, J shed 2 bases, and the junction held 1 base outside the gene matches. Germline CDR1 SGHAT, CDR2 FQNNGV. The CDR3 length is 15 residues. CDR3 protein: CASSFLAGAYNEQFF. DNA for the CDR3: TGTGCCAGCAGCTTTCTAGCGGGGGCCTACAATGAGCAGTTCTTC.